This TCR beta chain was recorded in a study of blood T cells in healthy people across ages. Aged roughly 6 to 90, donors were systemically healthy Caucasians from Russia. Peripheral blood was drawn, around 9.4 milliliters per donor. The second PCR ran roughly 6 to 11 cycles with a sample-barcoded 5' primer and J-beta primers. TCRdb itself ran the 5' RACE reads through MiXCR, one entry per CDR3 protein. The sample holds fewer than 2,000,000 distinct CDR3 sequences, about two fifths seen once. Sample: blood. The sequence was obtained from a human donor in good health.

The CDR3 DNA reads TGTGCCAGCAGTACTTACGGGGGGCTTACAGATACGCAGTATTTT. This encodes CASSTYGGLTDTQYF. The V gene is TRBV9, the J gene TRBJ2-3, with a weak D call TRBD2 (7 bases). This CDR3 is built from 15 residues. In germline, CDR1 is SGDLS, CDR2 YYNGEE. Trimming pared 5 bases from V and 3 bases from J, leaving 16 bases between.